Listed here is a single T cell receptor (beta chain). This clonotype was observed a few times. Its antigen is still unknown. No quality values exist for individual bases; no much larger clone is one base distant. This entry comes from a study of T cells in Graves' hyperthyroidism and ophthalmopathy (dated by TCRdb to the late 2010s). The study in broad terms: Peripheral blood samples were taken at the time of initial diagnosis, prior to any treatment. An independent validation cohort of fewer than 20 hyperthyroidism patients and 17 patients who later progressed to ophthalmopathy tested prospective prediction of ophthalmopathy. The paper describes TCR Vbeta CDR3 sequencing of 120 to 150 peripheral blood samples, made up of 43 ophthalmopathy patients, 70 to 80 hyperthyroidism patients and about 17 progressor patients. The 75 to 100 discovery patients were divided at random into training and test sets in a 7:3 ratio. To identify distinguishing TCR V-J signatures, a discovery cohort of 100 patients was used, comprising some 45 with Graves' ophthalmopathy and roughly 60 with stable Graves' hyperthyroidism. The study also compared thyroid tissue and blood T-cell repertoires from roughly six Graves' hyperthyroidism patients. Following sampling, methimazole starting at 30 mg daily was given to hyperthyroidism patients, and high-dose intravenous methylprednisolone was given to ophthalmopathy patients.

Amplification of TCR beta CDR3 regions was carried out from RNA transcripts. The first round of RT-PCR for the TCR CDR3 was performed with the HTBI primer set and the Qiagen OneStep RT-PCR kit. The libraries were constructed in a second round of multiplex PCR and then size-selected and purified. Paired-end sequencing of the libraries was performed with 100 bp reads on an Illumina HiSeq2000. The source study handled its data this way. Raw data were processed with SOAPnuke, discarding reads with adapters, uncalled bases, mean Phred below 15, or no exact constant-primer or identifier match. High-quality paired reads were merged using COPE v1.2.5, and each unique nucleotide sequence was defined as a clonotype. Clonotypes were aligned to IMGT TRBV, TRBD and TRBJ reference segments using MiTCR v1.1. The analysis was restricted to V-J combinations with a frequency above 0.0001, which together covered 99% to 99.2% of the repertoires. A TCS score was defined as the ratio of F50 (clonal expansion) to E x V (chaos), with BLOSUM62-based TCRdist applied between CDR3 peptides within each V-J. Welch's t-statistics and random forest reduced roughly 500 V-J features to roughly 13, which were used in a naive Bayes classifier (R e1071). TCRdb trimmed the raw reads at Q25, called clones with MiXCR and kept productive beta chains. Merged by CDR3 protein, the rows form single entries marked with the most common genes and DNA. TCRdb, not the authors, supplied the V and J calls. Within this sample are about 640,000 distinct CDR3 sequences, with around 21% of them counted one time only. The ten largest make up roughly 30% of the sample.

Broad study findings and their caveats: No statistical method was used to fix the sample size in advance, and group allocation was not hidden from the investigators. In validation, progression to ophthalmopathy was predicted by the model with 70.59% sensitivity and 72% to 80% specificity, a median of around 6.5 months before onset. A 13 V-J signature model separated ophthalmopathy from stable hyperthyroidism, with over 85% sensitivity and about 81% specificity in cross-validation and 80%/75% in testing. Most expanded thyroid clonotypes (frequency above 0.001) were also detected in blood, a finding suggesting that blood repertoires may reflect thyroid immune responses.

Trimmed from V: 6 bases; trimmed from J: 1 base; junction bases lacking a gene match: 5. Sequences DFQATT (CDR1) and SNEGSKA (CDR2) are obtained from the germline V gene (reference sequence). The CDR3 spans 14 residues, from the cysteine through the phenylalanine. Kept here is only the CDR3 DNA, which spans 42 bases and is read in frame from base 1. Ophthalmopathy patients had moderately to severely active disease, with a Clinical Activity Score of 3 or more, a NOSPECS grade of 4 or more, and a disease duration of less than 3 months. The study excluded patients with uncontrolled infections, other autoimmune diseases, pregnancy or lactation. Diagnoses were based on clinical symptoms, serum thyroxine and TRAb, thyroid ultrasound and orbital computed tomography. PBMCs were isolated from around 10 ml of fresh peripheral blood by Ficoll-Paque density gradient centrifugation. Trizol reagent was used to extract total RNA, and RNA quality was then checked on an Agilent 2100 Bioanalyzer.

Material for sequencing was blood. The sequence links TRBV20-1 to TRBJ2-1; 8 nucleotides in the junction match TRBD2. This TCR was recovered from a young man with Graves' ophthalmopathy. DNA sequence: TGCAGTGCCCCCGGGGGGGCTTCCTACAATGAGCAGTTCTTC. Its translation reads: CSAPGGASYNEQFF.